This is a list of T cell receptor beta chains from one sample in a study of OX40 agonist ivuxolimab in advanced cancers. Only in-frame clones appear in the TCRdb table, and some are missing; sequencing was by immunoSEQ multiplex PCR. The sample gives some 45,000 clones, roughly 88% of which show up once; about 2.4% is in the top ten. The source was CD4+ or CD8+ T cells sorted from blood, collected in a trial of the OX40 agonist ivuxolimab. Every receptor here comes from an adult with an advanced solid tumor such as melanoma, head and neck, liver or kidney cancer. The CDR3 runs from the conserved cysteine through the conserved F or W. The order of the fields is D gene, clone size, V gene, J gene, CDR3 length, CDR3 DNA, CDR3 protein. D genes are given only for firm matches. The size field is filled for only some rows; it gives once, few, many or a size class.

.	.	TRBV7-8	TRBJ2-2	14	TGTGCCAGCAGCTTAGCGGGGTCTTCGCGGGAGCTGTTTTTT	CASSLAGSSRELFF
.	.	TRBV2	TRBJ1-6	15	TGTGCCAGCAGAGATCCAAGCTTCCAGAATTCACCCCTCCACTTT	CASRDPSFQNSPLHF
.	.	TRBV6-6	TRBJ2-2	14	TGTGCCAGCAGTTGGAACGGGGGTACCGGGGAGCTGTTTTTT	CASSWNGGTGELFF
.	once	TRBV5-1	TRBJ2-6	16	TGCGCCAGCAGCTTGGCCGCGGGGCCTGGGGCCAACGTCCTGACTTTC	CASSLAAGPGANVLTF
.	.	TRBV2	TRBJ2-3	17	TGTGCCAGCAGCCACCGGGGAGGGGGAACCTGGACAGATACGCAGTATTTT	CASSHRGGGTWTDTQYF
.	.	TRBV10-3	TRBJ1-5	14	TGTGCCAGCACTTTACAGAATAGCAATCAGCCCCAGCATTTT	CASTLQNSNQPQHF
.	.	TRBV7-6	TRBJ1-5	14	TGTGCCAGCAGCTTATCTATGGGGGGACAGCCCCAGCATTTT	CASSLSMGGQPQHF
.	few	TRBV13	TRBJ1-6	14	TGTGCCAGCAGCACCCGACAGCTTGGTTCACCCCTCCACTTT	CASSTRQLGSPLHF
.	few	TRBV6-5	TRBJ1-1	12	TGTGCCAGCAGCCTATTGGGCACTGAAGCTTTCTTT	CASSLLGTEAFF
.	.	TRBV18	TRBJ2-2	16	TGTGCCAGCTCACCTGGACCAGGCCAGTGGACCGGGGAGCTGTTTTTT	CASSPGPGQWTGELFF